The present T cell receptor beta chain was sequenced within a study of T cells after yellow fever vaccination. Findings and limits, study-wide: Most clones from primary vaccination resurfaced after the booster (under 97% CD4, more than 75% CD8).

This clonotype turned up a few times. No antigen is known for it. They built TCR cDNA with 5'RACE template switching, a step that put in a universal primer site and UMIs. TCRdb recomputed calls from the 5' RACE reads with MiXCR, one row per CDR3 protein. This repertoire shows approximately 300,000 distinct CDR3 sequences, 8.7% found once; its top ten account for roughly 18%. The V segment lost 3 bases and the J segment 6 bases; nucleotides outside the gene matches: 5. The CDR3 is made up of 15 amino acids. Germline-derived CDR1 and CDR2 are SGDLS and YYNGEE. This specimen consisted of PBMCs, obtained on the day of the first yellow fever vaccination. The gene calls are TRBV9 and TRBJ2-1, with 11 bases aligning to TRBD2. This TCR came from a man between 18 and 29 years old who received the YFV17D yellow fever vaccine. CDR3 protein: CASSATSGAGNEQFF. CDR3 coding DNA: TGTGCCAGCAGCGCGACTAGCGGGGCCGGCAATGAGCAGTTCTTC.